This TCR beta chain was identified during a study of blood T cells in healthy people across ages. Sample-barcoded 5' priming and a J-beta primer mix drove a second PCR of 7 to 11 cycles. TCRdb reprocessed the 5' RACE reads via MiXCR and lists one record per CDR3 protein. The sample yields 950,000 to 1,200,000 distinct CDR3 sequences, roughly two fifths seen once. This clonotype was counted between two and nine times. With 0 bases removed from V and 0 bases from J, the gap between germline ends came to 8 bases. This CDR3 region has 15 residues. The germline gives CDR1 MDHEN, CDR2 SYDVKM. Sample: blood. The TCR originated in a young man in good health. The V call is TRBV28, the J call TRBJ1-2; D is ambiguous. Written as DNA, the CDR3 is TGTGCCAGCAGTTTATGGACGGCTTCTAACTATGGCTACACCTTC. Its translation: CASSLWTASNYGYTF.